The rows below give T cell receptor beta chains drawn from one sample of a study of graft-versus-host responses after intestinal transplantation. Antigens for these TCRs are unknown. The data were produced by immunoSEQ multiplex PCR, yet TCRdb's version contains in-frame clones alone and is incomplete. The sample contains about 89,000 clones, under 95% of which appear only once. This material consisted of unstimulated CD8+ T cells sorted from spleen or lymph node cells, taken before intestinal transplant. The receptor source for this set is a human donor who received an intestinal transplant. The CDR3 runs from the conserved cysteine through the conserved F or W. A D gene is named only where the DNA matches it firmly. Clone sizes are given selectively: once, few, many, or a class where the clone is expanded.

V gene,clone size,D gene,J gene,CDR3 DNA,CDR3 protein
TRBV5-8,-,-,TRBJ2-7,TGTGCCAGCAGCGAGGACACCAGCTCCTACGAGCAGTACTTC,CASSEDTSSYEQYF
TRBV19,once,TRBD1,TRBJ2-3,TGTGCCAGTAGTTCGTGGACAGGGTCCATGACCACAGATACGCAGTATTTT,CASSSWTGSMTTDTQYF
TRBV13,-,TRBD1,TRBJ2-7,TGTGCCAGCAGTCACAGGGGCTACGAGCAGTACTTC,CASSHRGYEQYF
TRBV2,-,TRBD1,TRBJ1-6,TGTGCCAGCAGTGAATTATCGGCAGGGGGTAATTCACCCCTCCACTTT,CASSELSAGGNSPLHF
TRBV7-9,-,TRBD1,TRBJ1-2,TGTGCCAGCAGCTTAGCTCCCGGACAGGGAGTCCTTAACTATGGCTACACCTTC,CASSLAPGQGVLNYGYTF
TRBV27,-,TRBD1,TRBJ1-1,TGTGCCAGCAGTCTCGCCCAGGGGGAAGGCACTGAAGCTTTCTTT,CASSLAQGEGTEAFF
TRBV6-6,-,TRBD1,TRBJ2-5,TGTGCCAGCAGCAAACAACAGGGGCAAGAGACCCAGTACTTC,CASSKQQGQETQYF
TRBV7-8,-,-,TRBJ1-5,TGTGCCAGCAGCTTATTTGGCACGTTGGTTCAGCCCCAGCATTTT,CASSLFGTLVQPQHF
TRBV18,-,TRBD1,TRBJ1-2,TGTGCCAGCTCACCTGGACAGGGGAGTTATGGCTACACCTTC,CASSPGQGSYGYTF
TRBV5-1,-,-,TRBJ2-1,TGCGCCAGGGCAAGGGGCGTAAATACGAGCTCCTACAATGAGCAGTTCTTC,CARARGVNTSSYNEQFF
TRBV4-3,once,TRBD1,TRBJ2-7,TGCGCCAGCAGCCAAGAAAACAGGGGCCTCTACGAGCAGTACTTC,CASSQENRGLYEQYF
TRBV29-1,-,-,TRBJ1-2,TGCAGCGTTGAGGGGGGGGCTGACTATGGCTACACCTTC,CSVEGGADYGYTF
TRBV10-2,few,-,TRBJ2-1,TGCGCCAGCCAGGACTATATCTCCTACAATGAGCAGTTCTTC,CASQDYISYNEQFF
TRBV11-2,-,TRBD2,TRBJ2-3,TGTGCCAGCAGCTTATTTCGGGGGGGCACAGATACGCAGTATTTT,CASSLFRGGTDTQYF
TRBV25-1,-,TRBD1,TRBJ2-5,TGTGCCAGCAGTGAAAGTGGGACAGTGCCCCGCCAAGAGACCCAGTACTTC,CASSESGTVPRQETQYF
TRBV4-1,-,TRBD1,TRBJ1-1,TGCGCCAGCAGCCAATTGACAGGGGTGAACACTGAAGCTTTCTTT,CASSQLTGVNTEAFF
TRBV7-9,-,-,TRBJ2-1,TGTGCCAGCAGCCCACAGAACAATGAGCAGTTCTTC,CASSPQNNEQFF
TRBV5-4,-,TRBD2,TRBJ2-7,TGTGCCAGCAGCTTTTGGACTAGCAGCGAGCAGTACTTC,CASSFWTSSEQYF
TRBV4-3,-,TRBD1,TRBJ2-7,TGCGCCAGCAGCCCAACTCTGGTCGCCGGGACAGGAACCCCTTTACTAGGCTACGAGCAGTACTTC,CASSPTLVAGTGTPLLGYEQYF
TRBV19,-,TRBD1,TRBJ2-3,TGTGCCAGCAAACGGACAGGGCCCGCAGATACGCAGTATTTT,CASKRTGPADTQYF
TRBV15,-,-,TRBJ2-7,TGTGCCACCAGCAGAGATCCGGGGGGCCACGAGCAGTACTTC,CATSRDPGGHEQYF
TRBV27,-,TRBD1,TRBJ1-5,TGTGCCAGCAGCTGGGGGACAGACAATCAGCCCCAGCATTTT,CASSWGTDNQPQHF
TRBV13,-,TRBD1,TRBJ2-1,TGTGCCAGCAAAGGTCCCACAGGGGCCTACAATGAGCAGTTCTTC,CASKGPTGAYNEQFF
TRBV23-1,-,TRBD1,TRBJ1-2,TGCGCCAGCAGTCAAAGCGGGACAGGGGGTGGCTACACCTTC,CASSQSGTGGGYTF
TRBV5-6,-,-,TRBJ2-3,TGTGCCAGCAGGCCTAGTGTCCGAACCGGAAATACGCAGTATTTT,CASRPSVRTGNTQYF
TRBV4-3,few,TRBD1,TRBJ2-7,TGCGCCAGCAGCCAGGGGAACAGGGGGCTCACCTACGAGCAGTACTTC,CASSQGNRGLTYEQYF
TRBV7-9,-,TRBD1,TRBJ2-2,TGTGCCAGCAGAGGAATGGACAGGGGATTGACCACCGGGGAGCTGTTTTTT,CASRGMDRGLTTGELFF
TRBV27,-,-,TRBJ2-1,TGTGCCAGCATGAGGGTTGATAATGAGCAGTTCTTC,CASMRVDNEQFF
TRBV27,-,-,TRBJ1-1,TGTGCCACCCTAGGTCCTGCGAACTCTGAAGCTTTCTTT,CATLGPANSEAFF
TRBV29-1,-,TRBD1,TRBJ2-1,TGCAGCGTTGACGAGGGGGCGAATGAGCAGTTCTTC,CSVDEGANEQFF
TRBV6-5,-,-,TRBJ1-2,TGTGCCAGCAGTTACTCGGGGGGAGGCTATGGCTACACCTTC,CASSYSGGGYGYTF